This record covers a single TCR beta chain. Its antigen is still unknown. The data were obtained in a study of CXCR3-negative and CXCR3-positive naive CD8 T cells. Study outcomes and limitations: Much lower diversity was found in memory CD8+ cells, while both naive subsets had comparably high diversity. Comparison of naive cells showed more hydrophobic TRB CDR3s in CXCR3-positive than in CXCR3-negative naive cells.

With UMI labels, 5' RACE was used to prepare the TRB cDNA libraries. Using the 5' RACE reads, TCRdb records one entry per CDR3 protein without DNA. The sample has approximately 24,000 distinct CDR3 sequences; the top ten hold 2.5% to 3%. Naive CD8+ T cells displayed a CD45RO-CCR7+CD27+CD95- phenotype. The CDR3 runs to 13 residues. The germline V gene has CDR1 MNHEY and CDR2 SMNVEV (reference sequence). This TCR derives from a human donor in good health. Some clones in this sample may be carry-over from other donors' samples. Input material: naive CXCR3- CD8+ T cells from blood. Subset denoted: CD45RO-CCR7+CD27+CD95- naive CD8+ T cells lacking CXCR3 (TNR3-). The chain is built from TRBV27 and TRBJ2-1; lacking DNA, the TRBD2 call made by TCRdb goes unchecked. CDR3 protein: CASSYKSGAEQFF.